These T cell receptor beta chains were read from a single sample in a study of T-cell memory formation after mild COVID-19. MiXCR was run by TCRdb on the 5' RACE reads, yielding one entry per CDR3 protein. The profile covers around 400,000 distinct CDR3 sequences, with less than 25% appearing a single time and roughly 8.7% taken by the ten largest. Sequencing was done on a sample of PBMCs or a T cell subset sorted from them (not recorded which). The receptors shown here come from an adult woman who had mild COVID-19 (a few samples of this study predate the infection). Cell type and time point are not known. Both conserved end residues are part of each CDR3. The D gene is left open where the match is weak. Not every row has a clone size; where given, it reads once, few, many or a size class.

J,D,V,size,CDR3,DNA
TRBJ1-4,TRBD1,TRBV4-3,.,CASSLGGGGINEKLFF,TGCGCCAGCAGCCTAGGAGGGGGCGGCATTAATGAAAAACTGTTTTTT
TRBJ2-7,TRBD2,TRBV12-3/TRBV12-4,.,CASTSGGLTYEQYF,TGTGCCAGCACGAGCGGGGGACTTACCTACGAGCAGTACTTC
TRBJ1-1,.,TRBV7-9,.,CASSFELPAFF,TGTGCCAGCAGCTTCGAATTGCCGGCTTTCTTT
TRBJ1-1,.,TRBV18,.,CASSRSRETEAFF,TGTGCCAGCTCACGGTCCCGGGAGACTGAAGCTTTCTTT
TRBJ2-4,.,TRBV5-1,.,CASSTDLGGGDIQYF,TGCGCCAGCAGCACGGACCTCGGGGGCGGGGACATTCAGTACTTC
TRBJ2-2,TRBD1,TRBV7-3,.,CASSPRQGSNTGELFF,TGTGCCAGCAGCCCAAGACAGGGGTCTAACACCGGGGAGCTGTTTTTT
TRBJ1-2,.,TRBV12-3/TRBV12-4,.,CASGVNYGYTF,TGTGCCAGCGGGGTTAACTATGGCTACACCTTC
TRBJ2-3,.,TRBV27,few,CASTSGEGTDTQYF,TGTGCCAGCACCTCGGGGGAGGGCACAGATACGCAGTATTTT
TRBJ2-5,TRBD1,TRBV7-9,.,CASSWTGGQETQYF,TGTGCCAGCAGCTGGACAGGGGGGCAAGAGACCCAGTACTTC
TRBJ2-1,TRBD2,TRBV9,few,CASSVEGLAGNEQFF,TGTGCCAGCAGCGTAGAGGGACTAGCGGGCAATGAGCAGTTCTTC
TRBJ2-5,.,TRBV7-9,.,CASSPTGSAQETQYF,TGTGCCAGCAGCCCGACCGGGTCCGCTCAAGAGACCCAGTACTTC
TRBJ2-1,.,TRBV18,.,CASSPPHYSYNEQFF,TGTGCCAGCTCACCACCACACTACTCCTACAATGAGCAGTTCTTC
TRBJ1-1,TRBD1,TRBV20-1,.,CSAREGGIEAFF,TGCAGTGCTAGAGAAGGGGGCATTGAAGCTTTCTTT
TRBJ2-2,.,TRBV24-1,.,CATSDFSDTGELFF,TGTGCCACCAGTGATTTCTCCGATACCGGGGAGCTGTTTTTT
TRBJ1-5,TRBD1,TRBV12-3/TRBV12-4,.,CASSGQGWGNQPQHF,TGTGCCAGCAGTGGACAGGGATGGGGCAATCAGCCCCAGCATTTT
TRBJ1-1,TRBD1,TRBV5-1,few,CASSLGQGIPEAFF,TGCGCCAGCAGCTTGGGACAGGGGATACCTGAAGCTTTCTTT
TRBJ1-1,.,TRBV29-1,.,CSVDPGLFTEAFF,TGCAGCGTTGATCCAGGGCTGTTCACTGAAGCTTTCTTT
TRBJ2-7,.,TRBV7-9,few,CASSPGVWPYEQYF,TGTGCCAGCAGCCCCGGGGTCTGGCCTTACGAGCAGTACTTC
TRBJ2-3,.,TRBV2,few,CANKDGLTSTDTQYF,TGTGCCAACAAGGACGGCCTTACTAGCACAGATACGCAGTATTTT
TRBJ2-7,.,TRBV15,few,CATSRTGKRNYEQYF,TGTGCCACCAGCAGAACTGGCAAGCGGAACTACGAGCAGTACTTC
TRBJ2-1,TRBD1,TRBV24-1,few,CATSVDRGLAGSNEQFF,TGTGCCACCAGTGTCGACAGGGGGCTAGCGGGCTCCAATGAGCAGTTCTTC
TRBJ1-2,.,TRBV24-1,once,CATSDDSGRHYGYTF,TGTGCCACCAGTGATGATTCCGGCCGACACTATGGCTACACCTTC
TRBJ1-3,.,TRBV5-1,.,CASSLDLSGNTIYF,TGCGCCAGCAGCTTGGATCTCTCTGGAAACACCATATATTTT
TRBJ2-3,TRBD1,TRBV18,once,CASSPLGTGRTDTQYF,TGTGCCAGCTCACCGCTCGGGACAGGGAGGACAGATACGCAGTATTTT
TRBJ2-5,.,TRBV12-3/TRBV12-4,.,CASSLGGTWETQYF,TGTGCCAGCAGTTTGGGGGGAACCTGGGAGACCCAGTACTTC
TRBJ2-1,.,TRBV11-3,few,CASSLDPGNEQFF,TGTGCCAGCAGCTTAGATCCCGGGAATGAGCAGTTCTTC
TRBJ1-1,.,TRBV12-3/TRBV12-4,.,CASGQTEGTEAFF,TGTGCCAGCGGACAGACAGAAGGGACTGAAGCTTTCTTT
TRBJ2-5,.,TRBV20-1,.,CSARGGRGGETQYF,TGCAGTGCCCGGGGAGGTCGTGGTGGGGAGACCCAGTACTTC
TRBJ1-1,.,TRBV5-4,.,CASSPGLHEAFF,TGTGCCAGCAGCCCGGGACTTCACGAAGCTTTCTTT
TRBJ2-3,.,TRBV20-1,.,CSARGLTSRLSDTQYF,TGCAGTGCTAGGGGATTGACTAGTCGTCTATCGGATACGCAGTATTTT
TRBJ2-5,.,TRBV7-9,.,CASSLAGVTGETQYF,TGTGCCAGCAGCCTAGCCGGGGTAACGGGCGAGACCCAGTACTTC
TRBJ2-7,.,TRBV4-3,.,CASSQDWGPSYEQYF,TGCGCCAGCAGCCAAGATTGGGGGCCCTCCTACGAGCAGTACTTC
TRBJ2-1,.,TRBV27,.,CASSYGTPLSYNEQFF,TGTGCCAGCAGTTACGGGACACCACTTTCCTACAATGAGCAGTTCTTC
TRBJ2-2,.,TRBV5-5,many,CASSPIQGPTGELFF,TGTGCCAGCAGCCCCATACAGGGTCCCACCGGGGAGCTGTTTTTT
TRBJ2-1,.,TRBV4-2,few,CASSQDPLGSPFF,TGTGCCAGCAGCCAAGATCCACTTGGGAGCCCGTTCTTC
TRBJ2-7,TRBD2,TRBV20-1,few,CSARDRGLAGVRSYEQYF,TGCAGTGCTAGAGATAGGGGACTAGCGGGGGTCCGCTCCTACGAGCAGTACTTC
TRBJ1-2,.,TRBV29-1,.,CSVVDGYTF,TGCAGCGTTGTGGATGGCTACACCTTC
TRBJ2-5,.,TRBV7-9,few,CASSLGGQYQETQYF,TGTGCCAGCAGCTTAGGAGGGCAGTACCAAGAGACCCAGTACTTC
TRBJ2-1,.,TRBV29-1,few,CSVGRGNDYNEQFF,TGCAGCGTTGGACGCGGAAACGACTACAATGAGCAGTTCTTC
TRBJ2-5,TRBD2,TRBV29-1,.,CSVGTSGGVETQYF,TGCAGCGTGGGGACTAGCGGGGGAGTAGAGACCCAGTACTTC
TRBJ1-6,.,TRBV5-5,few,CASSTGSGVYNSPLHF,TGTGCCAGCAGCACAGGGTCGGGAGTCTATAATTCACCCCTCCACTTT
TRBJ2-5,.,TRBV27,few,CASSLRGRGVQYF,TGTGCCAGCAGTTTACGGGGGCGCGGGGTCCAGTACTTC
TRBJ2-1,.,TRBV25-1,.,CASTRAGRGGEQFF,TGTGCCAGCACTCGCGCCGGGCGGGGTGGTGAGCAGTTCTTC
TRBJ2-7,.,TRBV5-1,few,CASSAGPDSYEQYF,TGCGCCAGCAGCGCTGGGCCTGACTCCTACGAGCAGTACTTC
TRBJ1-2,TRBD1,TRBV20-1,.,CSVNQGAGYTF,TGCAGTGTTAACCAGGGGGCTGGCTACACCTTC
TRBJ2-7,.,TRBV18,many,CASSPQGSYEQYF,TGTGCCAGCTCACCACAGGGCTCCTACGAGCAGTACTTC
TRBJ2-7,TRBD2,TRBV4-2,few,CASSHGTSGGTYEQYF,TGTGCCAGCAGCCATGGGACTAGCGGCGGCACCTACGAGCAGTACTTC
TRBJ1-1,TRBD1,TRBV29-1,many,CSAVSQGAGAFF,TGCAGCGCTGTATCACAGGGGGCCGGAGCTTTCTTT
TRBJ2-5,TRBD2,TRBV9,.,CASSVAGSGVQETQYF,TGTGCCAGCAGCGTAGCGGGTAGCGGGGTTCAAGAGACCCAGTACTTC
TRBJ1-1,.,TRBV5-1,few,CASSYNWPTEAFF,TGCGCCAGCAGCTACAACTGGCCCACTGAAGCTTTCTTT
TRBJ2-1,.,TRBV7-2,.,CASAREINEQFF,TGTGCCAGCGCGCGAGAAATCAATGAGCAGTTCTTC
TRBJ1-1,.,TRBV6-5,.,CASSLLGPGGGTEAFF,TGTGCCAGCAGTCTACTGGGGCCCGGGGGTGGCACTGAAGCTTTCTTT
TRBJ1-3,TRBD1,TRBV11-2,.,CASSLDAWGTGTAGNTIYF,TGTGCCAGCAGCTTAGATGCTTGGGGAACCGGGACAGCTGGAAACACCATATATTTT
TRBJ2-3,.,TRBV20-1,.,CSAYREPSTDTQYF,TGCAGTGCCTATCGGGAACCCAGCACAGATACGCAGTATTTT
TRBJ2-7,.,TRBV20-1,many,CSASGGVWSYEQYF,TGCAGTGCTAGCGGGGGCGTATGGTCCTACGAGCAGTACTTC
TRBJ1-1,.,TRBV7-3,.,CASSSQGGPTEAFF,TGTGCCAGCAGCTCTCAGGGTGGACCCACTGAAGCTTTCTTT
TRBJ2-2,.,TRBV7-9,few,CASSTRQDGNAGELFF,TGTGCCAGCAGCACCCGACAGGACGGGAACGCCGGGGAGCTGTTTTTT
TRBJ2-7,.,TRBV30,.,CAWSPYSYEQYF,TGTGCCTGGAGTCCCTACTCCTACGAGCAGTACTTC